These T cell receptor beta chains were read from a single sample in a study of shared clonotypes between healthy human individuals. TCRdb's copy holds only in-frame clones and misses some; the assay was immunoSEQ multiplex PCR. The sample consists of more than 1,200,000 clones, 98% of them appearing once. The sequenced material came from naive CD4+ T cells sorted from blood. These receptors all stem from a man under 40 in good health. CDR3s include the opening cysteine and the closing phenylalanine or tryptophan. A D gene is named only where the DNA matches it firmly.

D	V	J	CDR3	DNA
-	TRBV2	TRBJ1-5	CASIGASNQPQHF	TGTGCCAGCATCGGGGCAAGTAATCAGCCCCAGCATTTT
-	TRBV28	TRBJ1-2	CASSLATNGYTF	TGTGCCAGCAGTTTGGCCACCAATGGCTACACCTTC
TRBD1	TRBV11-2	TRBJ1-1	CASSQIRGRGRKNEAFF	TGTGCCAGCAGCCAGATACGGGGCAGGGGGCGCAAAAATGAAGCTTTCTTT
-	TRBV29-1	TRBJ2-5	CSVEAHQETQYF	TGCAGCGTTGAGGCTCATCAAGAGACCCAGTACTTC
-	TRBV27	TRBJ2-5	CASSLLQGGETQYF	TGTGCCAGCAGTTTACTACAGGGAGGAGAGACCCAGTACTTC
TRBD1	TRBV18	TRBJ1-1	CASSPPSGGVSEAFF	TGTGCCAGCTCACCACCGTCAGGGGGGGTCTCTGAAGCTTTCTTT
-	TRBV27	TRBJ2-1	CASSTPMRNKYNEQFF	TGTGCCAGCAGTACCCCCATGAGGAACAAATACAATGAGCAGTTCTTC
-	TRBV6-6	TRBJ2-5	CASSYSRETQYF	TGTGCCAGCAGTTACTCTCGAGAGACCCAGTACTTC
-	TRBV27	TRBJ1-1	CASSWGSWSTEAFF	TGTGCCAGCAGTTGGGGAAGTTGGAGCACTGAAGCTTTCTTT
-	TRBV25-1	TRBJ2-3	CASSEKISSGPTDTQYF	TGTGCCAGCAGTGAAAAGATATCGAGCGGTCCCACAGATACGCAGTATTTT
-	TRBV7-2	TRBJ2-1	CASSRGTPGSYNEQFF	TGTGCCAGCAGCCGAGGGACTCCTGGCTCCTACAATGAGCAGTTCTTC
TRBD1	TRBV6-5	TRBJ2-1	CASSYSGTGMYEQFF	TGTGCCAGCAGTTACTCAGGGACAGGGATGTATGAGCAGTTCTTC
-	TRBV2	TRBJ2-5	CASSEVGTQETQYF	TGTGCCAGCAGTGAAGTGGGGACCCAAGAGACCCAGTACTTC
TRBD1	TRBV29-1	TRBJ2-5	CSVDQGARETQYF	TGCAGCGTTGACCAGGGGGCTAGGGAGACCCAGTACTTC
TRBD1	TRBV27	TRBJ2-4	CASSLRGQLAKNIQYF	TGTGCCAGCAGTTTAAGGGGACAGCTAGCCAAAAACATTCAGTACTTC
-	TRBV2	TRBJ1-1	CASREYTEAFF	TGTGCCAGCCGGGAGTACACTGAAGCTTTCTTT
TRBD2	TRBV5-4	TRBJ2-3	CASSSTSGTSTDTQYF	TGTGCCAGCAGCTCGACTAGCGGGACTAGCACAGATACGCAGTATTTT
-	TRBV5-1	TRBJ2-5	CASSLGSRQEETQYF	TGCGCCAGCAGCCTTGGCTCCCGACAAGAAGAGACCCAGTACTTC